This T cell receptor beta chain was profiled in a study of tumor-infiltrating lymphocytes in primary liver carcinoma. Study at large: Men as well as women, aged 30 to 69 years, made up the patients.

The length of the CDR3 is 15 residues. CDR1 and CDR2 (germline): SGHTS, YDEGEE. As to this clonotype: The antigen remains unidentified. With a much larger clone just one base away, this may be a read error.

Unsorted bulk tissue (20-30 mg) underwent RNA and DNA co-extraction. Every patient had chronic HBV infection and was treatment-naive. Study findings and constraints: Tumor samples exhibited a significantly greater top-250-clone fraction than blood samples (p = 0.039).

Constant-region priming of roughly 0.45 ug total RNA yielded TCR beta cDNA. Three rounds of nested multiplex PCR with slightly modified ARM-PCR produced TCR beta libraries. With TRBV1-TRBV30 forward primers and a C-beta reverse primer, the first two PCR rounds were run for approximately 10 cycles each. From the multiplex PCR reads, TCRdb called clonotypes with MiXCR, one entry per CDR3 protein. The table shows some 190,000 distinct CDR3 sequences, with about 85% occurring only once. Input material: tumor tissue from primary liver carcinoma. The sequence was collected from a man aged 40-49 years with primary liver carcinoma and hepatitis B virus infection. The chain employs TRBV5-8 and TRBJ2-5, with a tentative D call TRBD1 (9 bases). The CDR3 here is CTSSGGQGAQETQYF. The CDR3 DNA reads as TGTACCAGCAGCGGGGGACAGGGAGCCCAAGAGACCCAGTACTTC.